Each of the 5 T cell receptor beta chains below was sequenced from the same sample in a study of T cells in Graves' hyperthyroidism and ophthalmopathy. RNA transcripts yielded amplified TCR beta CDR3 regions. Primed by the HTBI set, a first-round RT-PCR was run on the TCR CDR3. TCRdb reprocessed the multiplex PCR reads via MiXCR and lists one record per CDR3 protein. Here the sample spans more than 300,000 distinct CDR3 sequences, roughly 17% being singletons. Sample: blood. The receptors come from a woman younger than 45 with Graves' hyperthyroidism that later progressed to Graves' ophthalmopathy.

This clonotype was recorded a few times. The chain links TRBV28 to TRBJ1-1; TRBD1 might be the D (5 bases). Trimming stripped 1 base from V and 10 bases from J, with 13 bases between. The CDR3 totals 13 residues. CDR1 is MDHEN, CDR2 SYDVKM, per germline. The CDR3 bases are TGTGCCAGCAGTTTATTGGACATGGCAAGAGCTTTCTTT. The encoded protein is CASSLLDMARAFF.

Many counts were recorded for this clonotype. The V gene is TRBV6-1, the J gene TRBJ1-2; a weak D match, TRBD1 (6 bases). The CDR3 extends over 12 amino acids. The germline V and J ends were trimmed by 1 base and 8 bases, with 8 bases remaining between them. Germline CDR1 and CDR2: MNHNS and SASEGT. DNA for the CDR3: TGTGCCAGCAGTGAAGAGGGGGGAGGCTACACCTTC. Translated: CASSEEGGGYTF.

J is TRBJ2-1 and V is TRBV5-6, with D tentatively TRBD2 (6 bases). V was shortened by 3 bases and J by 1 base, with 14 bases between the two germline ends. The CDR3 has 16 residues. Germline lookup yields CDR1 SGHDT and CDR2 YYEEEE. The CDR3 loop reads CASSWGTPNSYNEQFF. CDR3 DNA sequence: TGTGCCAGCAGCTGGGGGACTCCGAATTCCTACAATGAGCAGTTCTTC.

This clonotype was seen repeatedly, ten times or more. V and J are TRBV4-1 and TRBJ1-1, with 11 positions matching TRBD1. This CDR3 spans 16 amino acids. Germline loops: CDR1 MGHRA, CDR2 YSYEKL. V lost 9 bases and J lost 4; bases outside the gene matches: 13. The CDR3 sequence: CASLSGTGGLGTEAFF. In DNA form, the CDR3 reads TGCGCCAGTTTATCCGGGACAGGGGGACTTGGCACTGAAGCTTTCTTT.

The chain joins TRBV28 to TRBJ2-4; TRBD1 matches 9 bases. Germline loops: CDR1 MDHEN, CDR2 SYDVKM. CDR3 size: 16 residues. V lost 1 base and J lost 6; bases outside the gene matches: 7. CDR3 in DNA: TGTGCCAGCAGTTTATATTACAGGGGGCAGGGAAACATTCAGTACTTC. Protein sequence: CASSLYYRGQGNIQYF.